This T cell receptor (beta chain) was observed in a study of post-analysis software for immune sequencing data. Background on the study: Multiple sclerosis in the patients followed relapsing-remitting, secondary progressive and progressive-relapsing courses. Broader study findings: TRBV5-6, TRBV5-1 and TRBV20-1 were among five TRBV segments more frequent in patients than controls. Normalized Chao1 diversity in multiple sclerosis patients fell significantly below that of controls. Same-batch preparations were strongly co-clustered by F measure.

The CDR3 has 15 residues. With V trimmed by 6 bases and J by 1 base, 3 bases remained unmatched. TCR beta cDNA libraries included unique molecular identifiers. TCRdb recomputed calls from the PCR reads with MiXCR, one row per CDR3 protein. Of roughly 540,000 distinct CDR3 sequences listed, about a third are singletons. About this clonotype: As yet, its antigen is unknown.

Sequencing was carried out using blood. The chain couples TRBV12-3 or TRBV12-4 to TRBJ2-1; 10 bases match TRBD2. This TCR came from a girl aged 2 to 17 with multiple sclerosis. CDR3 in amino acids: CASRATSGSYNEQFF. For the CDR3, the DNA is TGTGCCAGCAGGGCGACTAGCGGGTCCTACAATGAGCAGTTCTTC.